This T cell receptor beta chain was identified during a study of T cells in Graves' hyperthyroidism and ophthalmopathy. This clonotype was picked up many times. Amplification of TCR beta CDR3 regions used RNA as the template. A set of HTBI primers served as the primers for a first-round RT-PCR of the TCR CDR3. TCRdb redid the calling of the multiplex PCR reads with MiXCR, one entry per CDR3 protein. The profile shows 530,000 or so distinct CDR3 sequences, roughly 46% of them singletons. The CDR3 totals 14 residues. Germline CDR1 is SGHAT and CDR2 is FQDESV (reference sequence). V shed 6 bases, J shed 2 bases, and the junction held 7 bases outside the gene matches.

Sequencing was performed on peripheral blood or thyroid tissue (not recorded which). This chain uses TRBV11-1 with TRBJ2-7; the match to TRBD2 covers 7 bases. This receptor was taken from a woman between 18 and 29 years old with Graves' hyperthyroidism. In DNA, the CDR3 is TGTGCCAGCAGTGAGACTAGCCGAGCCTACGAGCAGTACTTC. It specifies CASSETSRAYEQYF.